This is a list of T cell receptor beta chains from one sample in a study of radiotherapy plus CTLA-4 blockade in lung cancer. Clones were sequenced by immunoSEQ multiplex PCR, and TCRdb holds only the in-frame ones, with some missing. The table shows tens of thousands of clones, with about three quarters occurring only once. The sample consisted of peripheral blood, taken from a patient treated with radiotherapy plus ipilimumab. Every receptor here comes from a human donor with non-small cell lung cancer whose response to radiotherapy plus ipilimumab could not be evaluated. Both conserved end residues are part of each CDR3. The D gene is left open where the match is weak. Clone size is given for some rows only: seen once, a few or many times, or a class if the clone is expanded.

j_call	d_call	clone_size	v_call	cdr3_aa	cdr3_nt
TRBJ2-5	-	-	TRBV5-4	CASSLEAGRSETQYF	TGTGCCAGCAGCTTGGAGGCAGGGAGGTCAGAGACCCAGTACTTC
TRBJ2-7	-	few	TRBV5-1	CASSTLEQDRQYF	TGCGCCAGCAGCACCCTTGAGCAGGACAGGCAGTACTTC
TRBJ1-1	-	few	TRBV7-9	CASSPPIRVGTEAFF	TGTGCCAGCAGCCCACCTATTCGAGTCGGCACTGAAGCTTTCTTT
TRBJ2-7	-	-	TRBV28	CASSTEYEQYF	TGTGCCAGCAGTACAGAGTACGAGCAGTACTTC
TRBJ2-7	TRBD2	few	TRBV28	CASSGGGFYEQYF	TGTGCCAGCTCGGGGGGAGGGTTTTACGAGCAGTACTTC
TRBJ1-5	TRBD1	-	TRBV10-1	CASSVHRGSNQPQHF	TGCGCCAGCAGTGTCCACAGGGGTAGCAATCAGCCCCAGCATTTT
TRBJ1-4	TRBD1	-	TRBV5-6	CASSLAGRGPVEKLFF	TGTGCCAGCAGCTTGGCCGGGAGGGGGCCTGTTGAAAAACTGTTTTTT
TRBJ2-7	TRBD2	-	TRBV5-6	CASSLWTSGIPSVRYEQYF	TGTGCCAGCAGCTTATGGACTAGCGGGATCCCTTCAGTCCGCTACGAGCAGTACTTC
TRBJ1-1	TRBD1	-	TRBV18	CASSAGQGGEAFF	TGTGCCAGCTCAGCAGGACAGGGAGGGGAAGCTTTCTTT
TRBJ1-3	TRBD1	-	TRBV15	CATSITGDTAGNTIYF	TGTGCCACCAGCATAACAGGGGATACGGCTGGAAACACCATATATTTT
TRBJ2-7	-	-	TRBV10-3	CAISKTDRGEQYF	TGTGCCATCAGTAAGACAGATAGGGGCGAGCAGTACTTC
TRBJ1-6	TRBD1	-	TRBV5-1	CASSQTGHSPLHF	TGCGCCAGCAGCCAGACAGGGCATTCACCCCTCCACTTT
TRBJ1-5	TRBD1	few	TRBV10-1	CASTRTGPCPPYQPQHF	TGCGCCAGCACTCGGACAGGCCCGTGTCCCCCCTATCAGCCCCAGCATTTT
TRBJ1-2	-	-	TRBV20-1	CSAREGAGYTF	TGCAGTGCTAGAGAAGGGGCCGGCTACACCTTC
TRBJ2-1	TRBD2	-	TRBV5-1	CASRWTSEYNEQFF	TGCGCCAGCAGGTGGACTAGCGAGTACAATGAGCAGTTCTTC
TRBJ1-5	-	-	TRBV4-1	CASSQLRGNQPQHF	TGCGCCAGCAGCCAACTTCGTGGCAATCAGCCCCAGCATTTT
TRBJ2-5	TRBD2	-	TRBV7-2	CASSLARLAGGSGETQYF	TGTGCCAGCAGCTTAGCACGACTAGCGGGAGGGTCTGGCGAGACCCAGTACTTC
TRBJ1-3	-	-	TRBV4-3	CTSSQVAAGKAPGNTIYF	TGCACCAGCAGCCAAGTGGCGGCAGGGAAGGCCCCTGGAAACACCATATATTTT
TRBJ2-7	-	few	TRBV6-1	CASSPVRGIVYEQYF	TGTGCCAGCAGCCCAGTACGGGGGATCGTCTACGAGCAGTACTTC
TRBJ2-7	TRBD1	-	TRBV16	CASSPRTGLSTGEQYF	TGTGCCAGCAGCCCGAGGACAGGGCTAAGTACGGGGGAGCAGTACTTC
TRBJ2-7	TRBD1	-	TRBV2	CATQIPGQALYEQYF	TGTGCCACCCAGATCCCGGGACAGGCCCTCTACGAGCAGTACTTC
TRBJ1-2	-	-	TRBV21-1	CASSKKGARGYTF	TGTGCCAGCAGCAAAAAGGGGGCGCGTGGCTACACCTTC
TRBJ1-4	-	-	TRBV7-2	CASSLAPEGGANEKLFF	TGTGCCAGCAGCTTAGCCCCGGAGGGCGGAGCTAATGAAAAACTGTTTTTT
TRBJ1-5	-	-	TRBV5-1	CASRLDTNQPQHF	TGCGCCAGCAGACTCGACACCAATCAGCCCCAGCATTTT
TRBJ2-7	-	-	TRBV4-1	CASGRQGSYEQYF	TGCGCCAGCGGGAGGCAGGGCTCCTACGAGCAGTACTTC
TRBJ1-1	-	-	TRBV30	CAWSVRPGTEAFF	TGTGCCTGGAGTGTAAGGCCGGGCACTGAAGCTTTCTTT
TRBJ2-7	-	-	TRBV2	CASSEVGPLTASYEQYF	TGTGCCAGCAGTGAAGTCGGACCCCTGACAGCTTCCTACGAGCAGTACTTC
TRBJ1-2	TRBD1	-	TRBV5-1	CASSLVEGARDHDGYTF	TGCGCCAGCAGCTTGGTCGAGGGGGCGCGGGATCATGATGGCTACACCTTC
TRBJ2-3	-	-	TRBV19	CASSQGIRTDTQYF	TGTGCCAGTAGTCAGGGAATTAGAACAGATACGCAGTATTTT